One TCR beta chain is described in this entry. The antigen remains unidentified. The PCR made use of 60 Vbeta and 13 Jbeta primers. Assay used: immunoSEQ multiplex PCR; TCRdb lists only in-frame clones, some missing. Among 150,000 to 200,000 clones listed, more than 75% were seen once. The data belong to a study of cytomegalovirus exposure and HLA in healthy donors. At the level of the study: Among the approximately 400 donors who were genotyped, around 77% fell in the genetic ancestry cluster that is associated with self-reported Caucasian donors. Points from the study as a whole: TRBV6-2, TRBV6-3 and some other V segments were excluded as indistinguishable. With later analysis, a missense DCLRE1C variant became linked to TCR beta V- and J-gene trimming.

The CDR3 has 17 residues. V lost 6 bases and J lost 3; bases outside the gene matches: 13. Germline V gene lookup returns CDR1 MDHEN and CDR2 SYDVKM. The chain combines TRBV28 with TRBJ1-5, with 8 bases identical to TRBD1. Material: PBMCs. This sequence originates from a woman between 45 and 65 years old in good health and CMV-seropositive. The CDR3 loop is CASRAILTGDINQPQHF. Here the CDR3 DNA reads TGTGCCAGCAGAGCAATCCTGACAGGGGATATCAATCAGCCCCAGCATTTT.